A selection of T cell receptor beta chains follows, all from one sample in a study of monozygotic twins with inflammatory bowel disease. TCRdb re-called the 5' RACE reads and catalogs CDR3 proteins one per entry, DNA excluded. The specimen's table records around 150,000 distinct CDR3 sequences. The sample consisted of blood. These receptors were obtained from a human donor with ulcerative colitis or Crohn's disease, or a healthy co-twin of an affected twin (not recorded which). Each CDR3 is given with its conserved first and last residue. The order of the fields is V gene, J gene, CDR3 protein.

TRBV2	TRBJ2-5	CATVGRVRETQYF
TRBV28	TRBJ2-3	CASRSAPGQSTDTQYF
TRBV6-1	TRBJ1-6	CASKESSYNSPLHF
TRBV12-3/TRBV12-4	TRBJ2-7	CASTSSGGKYEQYF
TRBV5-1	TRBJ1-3	CASSSGTSGNTIYF
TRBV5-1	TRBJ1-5	CASSPDGAYQPQHF
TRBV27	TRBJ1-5	CASSLHRGDSNQPQHF
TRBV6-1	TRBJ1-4	CASNTNGRTNEKLFF
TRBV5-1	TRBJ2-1	CASGLELYNEQFF
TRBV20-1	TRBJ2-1	CSATPSLGGHEQFF
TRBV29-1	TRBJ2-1	CSANTGYNEQFF
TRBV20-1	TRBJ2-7	CSALSSGRGRSYEQYF
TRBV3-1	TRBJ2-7	CASSQDIGAYEQYF
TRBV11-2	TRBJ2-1	CASSLEGRYNEQFF
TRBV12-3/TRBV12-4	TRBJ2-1	CASDQVRRSYNEQFF
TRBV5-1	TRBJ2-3	CASSLAVAGGASTDTQYF
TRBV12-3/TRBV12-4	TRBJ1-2	CASSYGEGGGYTF
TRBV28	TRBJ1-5	CASTLRGQGNQPQHF
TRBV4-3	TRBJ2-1	CASSQEAGELVEQFF
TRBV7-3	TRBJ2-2	CASRERDGYTGELFF
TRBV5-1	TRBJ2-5	CASSSPGQGMQETQYF
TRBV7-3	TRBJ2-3	CASSLILTSTDTQYF
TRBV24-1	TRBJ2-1	CAISSGPYNEQFF
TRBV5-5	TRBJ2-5	CASSPQGWETQYF
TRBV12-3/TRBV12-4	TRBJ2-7	CASRSTGLYEQYF
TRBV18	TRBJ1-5	CASSGQVDQPQHF
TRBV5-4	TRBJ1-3	CASSSPYGGSKGATGNTIYF
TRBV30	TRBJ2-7	CAWGGTYEQYF
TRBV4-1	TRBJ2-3	CASSQDGTSKSTDTQYF
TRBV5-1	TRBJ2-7	CASSFNDDLYEQYF
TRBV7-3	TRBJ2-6	CASSLATKSDSGANVLTF
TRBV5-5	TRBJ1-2	CASSLRDRLITIYGYTF
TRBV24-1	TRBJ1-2	CATSEASGYGYTF
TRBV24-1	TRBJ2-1	CATIGSGQYNEQFF
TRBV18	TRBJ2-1	CASSSGTGVNEQFF
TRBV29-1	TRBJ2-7	CSVGHSGSYEQYF
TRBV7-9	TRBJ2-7	CASNRLAGFQSEQYF
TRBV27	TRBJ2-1	CASNSGTSSYNEQFF
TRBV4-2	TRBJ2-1	CASSQDGRAHNEQFF
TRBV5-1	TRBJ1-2	CASRLLAPGRGSNRDSYGYTF
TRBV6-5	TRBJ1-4	CASSLERGGEKLFF
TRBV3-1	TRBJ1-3	CASSPDVGQGPSGNTIYF
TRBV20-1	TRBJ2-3	CSASLAGVIGTDTQYF
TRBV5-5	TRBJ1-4	CASSSPGGTNEKLFF